The entry below describes one T cell receptor beta chain. Its antigen is not identified. Clones were read by immunoSEQ multiplex PCR, and TCRdb kept only the in-frame ones, dropping some. Of 150,000 to 180,000 clones in the sample, roughly 92% were seen once. These data originate in a study of OX40 agonist ivuxolimab in advanced cancers. Across the whole study: Patients received the agonistic anti-OX40 (CD134) antibody ivuxolimab. Whole-study findings and limits: Expanded clones were, on average, more numerous in CD8+ T cells than in CD4+. Clonal expansion was seen in CD4+ and CD8+ blood T cells by week 6 at 0.1 to 3.0 mg/kg.

Autoimmune disease history or systemic immunosuppression led to patients being barred. V lost 2 bases and J 6 bases, leaving 3 bases between the germline ends. This CDR3 has 11 amino acids. CDR1 SGHRS and CDR2 YFSETQ come from the germline V gene. The J gene is TRBJ2-1, the V gene TRBV5-1; D is unresolved. The receptor comes from an adult with an advanced solid tumor such as melanoma, head and neck, liver or kidney cancer. The source was CD4+ or CD8+ T cells sorted from blood, collected in a trial of the OX40 agonist ivuxolimab. Written as DNA, the CDR3 is TGCGCCAGCAGCTTTTTCAATGAGCAGTTCTTC. It codes for CASSFFNEQFF.